This TCR beta chain was obtained from a study of T cell repertoires in cytomegalovirus infection. Germline V CDR1 and CDR2: SGHRS, YFSETQ. CDR3 length: 14 residues. The V gene lost 1 base and the J gene lost 6 bases, with 14 bases spanning the gap. TCRdb passed the reads through MiXCR, listing each CDR3 protein once. The data hold approximately 500,000 distinct CDR3 sequences, with approximately 10% observed a single time. This clonotype was counted at least ten times. V usage is TRBV5-1 and J usage is TRBJ2-7; D possibly corresponds to TRBD1 (5 bases). Sequenced input: PBMCs. The TCR sequence derives from a human donor in good health (CMV status not recorded). Some clones in this sample may be carry-over from other donors' samples. As DNA, the CDR3 is TGCGCCAGCAGCTTGATGGACATCCAGCCCGAGCAGTACTTC. It yields the protein CASSLMDIQPEQYF.